This T cell receptor beta chain was sequenced for a study of T cells in Graves' hyperthyroidism and ophthalmopathy. Amplified TCR beta CDR3 regions came from RNA transcripts. TCR CDR3 underwent first-round RT-PCR with the HTBI primer set. TCRdb called the multiplex PCR reads again in MiXCR, with one record for every CDR3 protein. The sample lists 550,000 to 600,000 distinct CDR3 sequences, around 15% seen once, with approximately 18% in the top ten. In its sample, this clonotype was seen once. A junction end diverges from the germline sequence, so it may reflect a read error. Stable hyperthyroidism: no ophthalmopathy progression over 18 months of follow-up. Aged 18 to 65, the patients had hyperthyroidism that was newly diagnosed and had lasted under 2 months. PBMCs were collected from an approximately 9.3 ml volume of fresh peripheral blood. What was sequenced was blood. This sequence originates from a woman aged 18-29 years with Graves' hyperthyroidism.

The CDR3 coding sequence is TGTGCCAGCTCACCACCGGGCAGGGGAGCTAATGGAAAACTGTTTTTT. Translating gives CASSPPGRGANGKLFF. The J gene is TRBJ1-4, the V gene TRBV18, with D tentatively TRBD1 (6 bases). This CDR3 comprises 16 residues. The germline V gene has CDR1 KGHSH and CDR2 LQKENI.